This T cell receptor (beta chain) was captured by sequencing in a study of Tregs in tolerant kidney transplant recipients. Overall study context: An approximately three-day belatacept mixed lymphocyte reaction, sometimes plus 5-day graft donor restimulation, preceded CD4+CD25+CD127- sorting.

Study-level findings and limits: The most relevant donor-specific Treg TCRbeta repertoire apparently came from expansion with activated donor B cells. The small number of patients limits these findings pending further validation. This study did not directly address biological reproducibility.

Using immunoSEQ multiplex PCR, the repertoire was profiled, and TCRdb retains in-frame clones only, with some absent. The sample contains roughly 40,000 clones, roughly 95% of which appear only once. For this clone: What it binds is unknown.

The TCR sequence derives from a human donor in good health. The sample was Tregs from blood cultured with allogeneic cells.

The CDR3 sequence: CASTVGRGTTEAFF. The CDR3 DNA sequence: TGTGCCAGCACCGTGGGACGGGGAACGACTGAAGCTTTCTTT. J is TRBJ1-1 and V is TRBV7-9; D is perhaps TRBD1 (5 bases). The CDR3 totals 14 residues. The V and J ends lost 7 bases and 5 bases respectively, with 17 bases between them. CDR1 and CDR2 from the germline V gene are SEHNR and FQNEAQ (reference sequence).